These 27 T cell receptor beta chains originate from one sample sequenced in a study of cytomegalovirus exposure and HLA in healthy donors. The assay was immunoSEQ multiplex PCR, and TCRdb's table has in-frame clones only and misses some. The sample has about 220,000 clones, 65% to 85% seen once. Specimen: PBMCs. Receptors originate from a woman between 25 and 40 years old in good health and CMV-seropositive.

The CDR3 nucleotides are TGCGCCAGCACTGATTCTGGGGGAAACTATGGCTACACCTTC. This translates into CASTDSGGNYGYTF. The V call is TRBV5-1, the J call TRBJ1-2; perhaps TRBD1 as D (5 bases). V shed 6 bases and J shed 2 bases, with 14 bases lying between them. Germline CDR1 is SGHRS and CDR2 is YFSETQ. The CDR3 totals 14 residues.

CDR3 sequence reads: CASSWTVNTEAFF. CDR3 DNA: TGTGCCAGCAGCTGGACAGTGAACACTGAAGCTTTCTTT. The chain couples TRBV11-3 to TRBJ1-1, with D perhaps TRBD1 (6 bases). Germline V gives CDR1 SGHNT, CDR2 YENEEA. The CDR3 consists of 13 residues. Deletions cut 4 bases from V and 0 bases from J, with 6 bases between. The whole variable domain, filled in from reference TRBV11-3 and TRBJ1-1, reads EAGVVQSPRYKIIEKKQPVAFWCNPISGHNTLYWYLQNLGQGPELLIRYENEEAVDDSQLPKDRFSAERLKGVDSTLKIQPAELGDSAVYLCASSWTVNTEAFFGQGTRLTVV.

The chain couples TRBV2 to TRBJ2-3; 9 positions agree with TRBD1. Germline values: CDR1 SNHLY, CDR2 FYNNEI. Trimming took 7 bases from V and 5 from J; bases not matched to a gene: 7. The CDR3 extends over 14 amino acids. CDR3 sequence reads: CASTRQGGGDTQYF. DNA of the CDR3: TGTGCCAGCACGAGACAGGGGGGAGGAGATACGCAGTATTTT. Full variable domain (outside the CDR3, taken from reference TRBV2 and TRBJ2-3): EPEVTQTPSHQVTQMGQEVILRCVPISNHLYFYWYRQILGQKVEFLVSFYNNEISEKSEIFDDQFSVERPDGSNFTLKIRSTKLEDSAMYFCASTRQGGGDTQYFGPGTRLTVL.

This chain connects TRBV11-2 to TRBJ1-2, with TRBD1 identical over 7 bases. This CDR3 is 16 amino acids long. CDR1 SGHAT and CDR2 FQNNGV come from the germline V gene. V shed 0 bases and J 6 bases; nucleotides not matched to a gene: 10. The CDR3 here is CASSLDLRRTGDGYTF. CDR3 nucleotide sequence: TGTGCCAGCAGCTTAGATTTACGGCGAACAGGGGATGGCTACACCTTC. Full variable domain (remainder filled in from reference TRBV11-2 and TRBJ1-2): EAGVAQSPRYKIIEKRQSVAFWCNPISGHATLYWYQQILGQGPKLLIQFQNNGVVDDSQLPKDRFSAERLKGVDSTLKIQPAKLEDSAVYLCASSLDLRRTGDGYTFGSGTRLTVV.

This clone turned up a few times. The chain couples TRBV9 to TRBJ2-7, with 7 bases aligning to TRBD2. There are 15 residues in the CDR3. Germline V gene lookup returns CDR1 SGDLS and CDR2 YYNGEE. The J segment lost 0 bases and the V segment lost 4 bases, leaving 7 bases of the junction unmatched. This chain's CDR3 is CASSPLGGSSYEQYF. The CDR3 nucleotides read TGTGCCAGCAGCCCTCTGGGCGGGAGCTCCTACGAGCAGTACTTC.

This chain uses TRBV9 with TRBJ2-2, with D maybe TRBD1 (5 bases). CDR3 size: 15 residues. V lost 0 bases and J lost 7, with 13 bases in between. Germline V gene lookup returns CDR1 SGDLS and CDR2 YYNGEE. The CDR3 protein is CASSVGGRADGELFF. Here the CDR3 DNA reads TGTGCCAGCAGCGTAGGCGGCAGGGCGGACGGGGAGCTGTTTTTT.

This chain uses TRBV30 with TRBJ1-3; TRBD1 matches 9 bases. CDR3 length equals 13 residues. Germline V lookup: CDR1 GTSNPN, CDR2 SVGIG (reference sequence). The V and J ends lost 5 bases and 1 base, in that order; junction bases with no gene match: 0. This CDR3 is CAWDRGSGNTIYF. CDR3 coding DNA: TGTGCCTGGGACAGGGGGTCTGGAAACACCATATATTTT. Full variable domain (outside the CDR3, taken from reference TRBV30 and TRBJ1-3): SQTIHQWPATLVQPVGSPLSLECTVEGTSNPNLYWYRQAAGRGLQLLFYSVGIGQISSEVPQNLSASRPQDRQFILSSKKLLLSDSGFYLCAWDRGSGNTIYFGEGSWLTVV.

Only a few counts were recorded for this clone. This chain uses TRBV9 with TRBJ1-5; 10 positions match TRBD1. The junction had 1 base not matched to a gene; V was cut back by 7 bases and J by 3 bases. Germline CDR1 and CDR2: SGDLS and YYNGEE. This CDR3 is built from 13 residues. This chain's CDR3 is CASGQGDNQPQHF. CDR3 DNA: TGTGCCAGCGGACAGGGGGACAATCAGCCCCAGCATTTT. Full variable domain (rest looked up from reference TRBV9 and TRBJ1-5): DSGVTQTPKHLITATGQRVTLRCSPRSGDLSVYWYQQSLDQGLQFLIQYYNGEERAKGNILERFSAQQFPDLHSELNLSSLELGDSALYFCASGQGDNQPQHFGDGTRLSIL.

The chain employs TRBV25-1 and TRBJ1-4, with D maybe TRBD1 (6 bases). The CDR3 loop spans 15 amino acids. Germline CDR1 reads MGHDK; CDR2 reads SYGVNS. The germline V and J ends were trimmed by 1 base and 5 bases, with 11 bases remaining between them. The CDR3: CASSESDRRNEKLFF. The CDR3, as DNA: TGTGCCAGCAGTGAATCGGACAGACGAAATGAAAAACTGTTTTTT.

The genes are TRBV6-1 and TRBJ2-6, with D tentatively TRBD2 (6 bases). Between the trimmed V and J ends, which lost 4 bases and 0 bases, there was a span of 10 bases. Germline CDR1 is MNHNS and CDR2 is SASEGT. This CDR3 is 16 amino acids long. The chain's CDR3 is CASSVNSGSGANVLTF. CDR3 coding DNA: TGTGCCAGCAGTGTGAATAGCGGCTCTGGGGCCAACGTCCTGACTTTC.

The V and J genes are TRBV28 and TRBJ1-4; 7 bases fit TRBD1. V lost 6 bases to trimming and J lost 6 bases; unmatched junction nucleotides: 25. This CDR3 contains 20 residues. Germline CDR1 and CDR2: MDHEN and SYDVKM. CDR3 in DNA: TGTGCCAGCAGGCCTCTACCGACAGGGACAATCCTCATGGGGGATGAAAAACTGTTTTTT. Its translation is CASRPLPTGTILMGDEKLFF.

The chain combines TRBV29-1 with TRBJ2-7; 8 bases agree with TRBD1. CDR1 and CDR2 from the germline V gene are SQVTM and ANQGSEA. Trimming took 8 bases from V and 0 from J; bases not matched to a gene: 6. The CDR3 is 13 residues long. The CDR3 sequence: CSYRTGNSYEQYF. The CDR3 DNA follows: TGCAGCTACCGGACAGGGAACTCCTACGAGCAGTACTTC.

The V and J genes are TRBV30 and TRBJ2-7; D remains ambiguous. Per germline, CDR1 GTSNPN and CDR2 SVGIG (reference sequence). With 0 bases removed from V and 6 bases from J, the gap between germline ends came to 12 bases. The CDR3 consists of 13 residues. In DNA, the CDR3 is TGTGCCTGGAGTGTGAGGTTTGCTGGCGAGCAGTACTTC. Its protein is CAWSVRFAGEQYF.

The chain combines TRBV6-1 with TRBJ2-7; tentatively, D is TRBD1 (6 bases). CDR1 is MNHNS, CDR2 SASEGT, per germline. The CDR3 extends over 15 amino acids. Trimming removed 6 bases at V and 2 bases at J, with 17 bases between. CDR3 DNA sequence: TGTGCCAGCAGCCAAAATGGACAGACGACCTACGAGCAGTACTTC. This gives the protein CASSQNGQTTYEQYF.

The chain joins TRBV2 to TRBJ2-1, with unresolved D. With 11 bases removed from V and 0 bases from J, the gap between germline ends came to 14 bases. CDR3 length: 14 amino acids. Germline lookup yields CDR1 SNHLY and CDR2 FYNNEI. The CDR3 bases are TGTGCCGCCGCGTCGGAGAGCTCCTACAATGAGCAGTTCTTC. Protein product: CAAASESSYNEQFF.

This clone has just a few counts. The rearrangement joins TRBV6-6 to TRBJ1-2; tentative D call: TRBD1 (6 bases). Germline V gene sequence: CDR1 MNHNY, CDR2 SVGAGI (reference sequence). The CDR3 covers 13 residues. V was pared by 7 bases and J by 5 bases, with 14 bases between. DNA for the CDR3: TGTGCCAGCAACACCGGGACACGTTATGGCTACACCTTC. Translating gives CASNTGTRYGYTF.

The V gene is TRBV28, the J gene TRBJ2-7; D may be TRBD1 (6 bases). This CDR3 contains 14 residues. Germline values: CDR1 MDHEN, CDR2 SYDVKM. V was shortened by 3 bases and J by 2 bases, with 11 bases between the two germline ends. CDR3 protein: CASSLDSYPYEQYF. CDR3 DNA: TGTGCCAGCAGTTTGGACAGTTACCCCTACGAGCAGTACTTC.

The rearrangement uses TRBV19 and TRBJ1-5; D remains unclear. Germline CDR1 reads LNHDA; CDR2 reads SQIVND (reference sequence). The V gene lost 7 bases and the J gene lost 0 bases, with 16 bases spanning the gap. CDR3 length equals 16 residues. CDR3 nucleotide sequence: TGTGCCAGTACCTTACGAGAGGGAAATAGCAATCAGCCCCAGCATTTT. It translates to CASTLREGNSNQPQHF.

As DNA, the CDR3 is TGCACCAGCAGCCAAGACTGGGGGACTAGGGCGGCCGTCTACGAGCAGTACTTC. Translation: CTSSQDWGTRAAVYEQYF. The gene calls are TRBV1 and TRBJ2-7; TRBD2 reflects the table's D call only, with no check against the DNA. TRBV1 is listed as a pseudogene. CDR3 size: 18 residues.

This sequence joins TRBV11-3 and TRBJ2-5, with 12 bases identical to TRBD2. Germline values: CDR1 SGHNT, CDR2 YENEEA. This CDR3 has 17 residues. The V and J ends lost 1 base and 5 bases, in that order; junction bases with no gene match: 8. The CDR3 DNA follows: TGTGCCAGCAGCTTAGGGGCTAGCGGGAGGGCGAGGGAGACCCAGTACTTC. It encodes CASSLGASGRARETQYF.

This chain joins TRBV28 and TRBJ1-5; D ambiguous. The CDR3 length is 15 residues. Germline assignment: CDR1 MDHEN and CDR2 SYDVKM. V was clipped by 3 bases and J by 3 bases, with 12 bases between them. The CDR3 protein is CASSFGKGYNQPQHF. CDR3 in DNA: TGTGCCAGCAGTTTCGGGAAAGGGTACAATCAGCCCCAGCATTTT.

V is TRBV2 and J is TRBJ1-1; a possible D gene is TRBD1 (6 bases). Germline values: CDR1 SNHLY, CDR2 FYNNEI. Trimming took 7 bases from V and 0 from J, leaving 21 bases between them. This CDR3 spans 17 amino acids. The CDR3 protein is CASIPGVGSKVNTEAFF. The CDR3 DNA reads as TGTGCCAGCATCCCAGGGGTCGGTTCTAAGGTGAACACTGAAGCTTTCTTT.

The rearrangement links TRBV28 to TRBJ1-4; TRBD1 matches at 9 bases. Looked up from germline, CDR1 is MDHEN and CDR2 is SYDVKM. The J segment lost 15 bases and the V segment lost 3 bases, leaving 5 bases of the junction unmatched. The CDR3 spans 12 residues. CDR3 coding DNA: TGTGCCAGCAGTTTGTGGGACAGGGATTTGTTTTTT. It is translated as CASSLWDRDLFF.

The chain uses TRBV6-4 and TRBJ1-2; 12 positions match TRBD1. CDR3 size: 15 residues. Per germline, CDR1 MRHNA and CDR2 SNTAGT. V shed 5 bases and J 4 bases; nucleotides not matched to a gene: 5. The CDR3 DNA reads TGTGCCAGCAGTTCCGGGACAGGGGGCACCTATGGCTACACCTTC. Protein sequence: CASSSGTGGTYGYTF.

The V gene is TRBV5-6, the J gene TRBJ2-7; D is unresolved. The germline V gene encodes CDR1 SGHDT and CDR2 YYEEEE. The CDR3 runs 16 residues. V lost 4 bases, J lost 4 bases, and 21 bases lay in between. The CDR3 sequence is CASSRLSWAENYEQYF. CDR3 coding DNA: TGTGCCAGCAGCCGATTAAGCTGGGCGGAGAATTACGAGCAGTACTTC.

V gene TRBV11-2 combines with J gene TRBJ2-6; D not resolved. This CDR3 has 15 amino acids. Germline assignment: CDR1 SGHAT and CDR2 FQNNGV. The V end lost 5 bases, the J end lost 0 bases, and 8 bases lay between the germline ends. CDR3 DNA sequence: TGTGCCAGCAGCCAACAACCCTCTGGGGCCAACGTCCTGACTTTC. This codes for CASSQQPSGANVLTF.

The chain carries TRBV25-1 and TRBJ2-7, with 8 bases that match TRBD1. Germline assignment: CDR1 MGHDK and CDR2 SYGVNS. This CDR3 region has 14 residues. J was trimmed by 4 bases and V by 4 bases; bases with no gene match: 6. In DNA form, the CDR3 reads TGTGCCAGCAGTGGGACAGGGACCCATTACGAGCAGTACTTC. This sequence encodes CASSGTGTHYEQYF.